The clone carrying this T cell receptor (beta chain) was detected only once. Followed longitudinally, the Seattle patients had been enrolled during active infection. The sample originates from a study of blood T cell repertoires in COVID-19. Across the study: T cells, B-cell-depleted T cells, or PBMCs supplied cDNA or gDNA.

In the original workflow: Quantification of nucleated cells was approximated via reference gene primer amplification. TCRdb keeps only in-frame clones here, not all; method: immunoSEQ multiplex PCR. V, J and clone size derive from that table, while D and trimming were established from the DNA sequence. Of about 360,000 clones listed, roughly 90% are singletons. Trimming took off 0 bases at V and 6 bases at J, with 12 bases between the two ends. The CDR3 runs 15 residues. The germline V gene has CDR1 SGHRS and CDR2 YFSETQ. The rearrangement uses TRBV5-1 and TRBJ1-4; D is unclear. This clonotype was sampled from a woman in her fifties or sixties with COVID-19, enrolled during active disease. Sequenced: peripheral blood. The CDR3 here is CASSLGAQADEKLFF. The CDR3 nucleotides read TGCGCCAGCAGCTTGGGAGCCCAGGCCGATGAAAAACTGTTTTTT. The full variable domain, in which reference TRBV5-1 and TRBJ1-4 provide the parts outside the CDR3, is KAGVTQTPRYLIKTRGQQVTLSCSPISGHRSVSWYQQTPGQGLQFLFEYFSETQRNKGNFPGRFSGRQFSNSRSEMNVSTLELGDSALYLCASSLGAQADEKLFFGSGTQLSVL.